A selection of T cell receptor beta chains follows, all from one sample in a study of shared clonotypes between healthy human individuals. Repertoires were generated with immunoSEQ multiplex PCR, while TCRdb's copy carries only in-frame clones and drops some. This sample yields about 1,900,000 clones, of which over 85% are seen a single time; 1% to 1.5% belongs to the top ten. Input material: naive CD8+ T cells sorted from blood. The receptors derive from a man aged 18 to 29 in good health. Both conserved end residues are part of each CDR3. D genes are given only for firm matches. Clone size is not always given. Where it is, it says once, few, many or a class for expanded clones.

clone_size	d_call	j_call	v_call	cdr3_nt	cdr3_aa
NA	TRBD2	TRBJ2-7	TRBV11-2	TGTGCCAGCAGCTTAGAGGTTAGCGGGTACGAGCAGTACTTC	CASSLEVSGYEQYF
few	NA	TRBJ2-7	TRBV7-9	TGTGCCAGCAGCTTTATCGGCTACGAGCAGTACTTC	CASSFIGYEQYF
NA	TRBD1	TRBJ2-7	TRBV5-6	TGTGCCAGCAGCTACGGACAGGCAGGGGAGCAGTACTTC	CASSYGQAGEQYF
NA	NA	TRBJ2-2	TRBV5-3	TGTGCCAGAAGCTTATTGGTGGTAGCGCGAGGCTTCGACACCGGGGAGCTGTTTTTT	CARSLLVVARGFDTGELFF
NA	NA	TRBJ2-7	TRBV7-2	TGTGCCAGCAGCTTAGTGGACAGCTCCTACGAGCAGTACTTC	CASSLVDSSYEQYF
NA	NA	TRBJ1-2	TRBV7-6	TGTGCCAGCAGCTTTACGGAGGCTTATGGCTACACCTTC	CASSFTEAYGYTF
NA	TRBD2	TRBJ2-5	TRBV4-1	TGCGCCAGCAGCCAAGGCCCCAGACTAGCGGGGGAGACCCAGTACTTC	CASSQGPRLAGETQYF
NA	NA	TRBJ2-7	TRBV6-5	TGTGCCAGCAGCTCCTCGAGTTACGAGCAGTACTTC	CASSSSSYEQYF
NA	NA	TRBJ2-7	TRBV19	TGTGCCAGTAGTATGGGACTCCGAGGAGACGAGCAGTACTTC	CASSMGLRGDEQYF
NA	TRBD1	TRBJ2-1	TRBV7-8	TGTGCCAGCGAAGGGGGACAGAGCTCCTACAATGAGCAGTTCTTC	CASEGGQSSYNEQFF
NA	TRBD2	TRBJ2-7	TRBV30	TGTGCCTGGGGAGCGGGAGGGCCCGAGCAGTACTTC	CAWGAGGPEQYF
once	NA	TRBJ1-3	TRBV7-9	TGTGCCAGCAGCTCGATAGGTTCGGGGTATGGAAACACCATATATTTT	CASSSIGSGYGNTIYF
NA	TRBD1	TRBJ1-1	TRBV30	TGTGCCTGGAGTGTCGGGCAGGGGGTTACTGAAGCTTTCTTT	CAWSVGQGVTEAFF
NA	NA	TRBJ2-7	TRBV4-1	TGCGCCAGCAGCCCTCTCCCGGGGAGCTCCTACGAGCAGTACTTC	CASSPLPGSSYEQYF
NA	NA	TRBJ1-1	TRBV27	TGTGCCAGCCCGAGACAGCGGAACACTGAAGCTTTCTTT	CASPRQRNTEAFF
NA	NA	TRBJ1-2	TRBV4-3	TGCGCCAGCAGCCAAGATCTCGTTCTGGATAACTATGGCTACACCTTC	CASSQDLVLDNYGYTF
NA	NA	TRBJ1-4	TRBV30	TGTGCCTGGAGTGTGGGGCAGGGGAATGAAAAACTGTTTTTT	CAWSVGQGNEKLFF
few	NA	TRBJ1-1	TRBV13	TGTGCCAGCAGCGATTTAACCACTGAAGCTTTCTTT	CASSDLTTEAFF
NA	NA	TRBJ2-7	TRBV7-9	TGTGCCAGCAGCTTAGCGCCAGGGGCGGAAAGCTCCTACGAGCAGTACTTC	CASSLAPGAESSYEQYF
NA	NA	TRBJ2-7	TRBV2	TGTGCCAGCGGCGGGGCAATCGCCTACGAGCAGTACTTC	CASGGAIAYEQYF
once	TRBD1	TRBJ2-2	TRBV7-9	TGTGCCAGCAGCCGAACAGGGGGCGCGAACACCGGGGAGCTGTTTTTT	CASSRTGGANTGELFF
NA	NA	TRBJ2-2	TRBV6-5	TGTGCCAGCAGTTACTCATCTGAGGGCACCGGGGAGCTGTTTTTT	CASSYSSEGTGELFF
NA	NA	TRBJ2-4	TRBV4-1	TGCGCCAGCAGCCAATACGGGGCCGAAAACATTCAGTACTTC	CASSQYGAENIQYF
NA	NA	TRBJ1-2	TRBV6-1	TGTGCCGCGGGGGCAGCTGTCAACTATGGCTACACCTTC	CAAGAAVNYGYTF
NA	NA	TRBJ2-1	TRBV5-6	TGTGCCAGCAGCCCCCAAGGGGGGAAGCAGTTCTTC	CASSPQGGKQFF
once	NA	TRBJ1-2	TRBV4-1	TGCGCCAGCAGCGCTGACGCCGGCGCAGGGGTCGACTATGGCTACACCTTC	CASSADAGAGVDYGYTF
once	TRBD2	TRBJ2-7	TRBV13	TGTGCCAGCAAAGAGCGGGAGGAATACGAGCAGTACTTC	CASKEREEYEQYF